The 12 T cell receptor beta chains below all came from one sample that was sequenced in a study of cytomegalovirus exposure and HLA in healthy donors. Both 60 Vbeta primers and 13 Jbeta primers went into the PCR. Measured with immunoSEQ multiplex PCR; TCRdb has only the in-frame clones, and not every one. Of about 7,200 clones detected, around 53% appear once; the ten largest clones hold 5.5% to 7.5%. Sequencing was performed on PBMCs. The receptors were sampled from a man aged 30-40 years in good health and CMV-seropositive.

The chain couples TRBV29-1 to TRBJ2-7; D remains ambiguous. The CDR3 runs 13 residues. Trimming stripped 1 base from V and 1 base from J, with 8 bases between. CDR1 is SQVTM and CDR2 is ANQGSEA in the germline V gene. The CDR3: CSVEGFQSYEQYF. The CDR3, as DNA: TGCAGCGTTGAAGGTTTTCAGTCCTACGAGCAGTACTTC.

V gene TRBV10-3 combines with J gene TRBJ2-3; 7 nucleotides match TRBD1. Unmatched junction bases numbered 3, after V lost 3 bases and J lost 0 bases. CDR1 and CDR2 (germline): ENHRY, SYGVKD. The CDR3 spans 15 residues. CDR3: CAISDGTVSTDTQYF. CDR3 nucleotides: TGTGCCATCAGTGACGGGACAGTGAGCACAGATACGCAGTATTTT.

The CDR3, as DNA: TGTGCCAGCAGCTTAGCCGGGTTAAATACGCAGTATTTT. Protein sequence: CASSLAGLNTQYF. V gene TRBV7-2 combines with J gene TRBJ2-3; D not certain. This CDR3 has 13 amino acids. Germline-derived CDR1 and CDR2 are SGHTA and FQGNSA. V lost 0 bases, J lost 7 bases, and 8 bases lay in between. Full variable domain (remainder filled in from reference TRBV7-2 and TRBJ2-3): GAGVSQSPSNKVTEKGKDVELRCDPISGHTALYWYRQSLGQGLEFLIYFQGNSAPDKSGLPSDRFSAERTGGSVSTLTIQRTQQEDSAVYLCASSLAGLNTQYFGPGTRLTVL.

The DNA for the CDR3 is TGCAGCGTTGAGAGGTCCGGGGTAGTGTTCTTC. Translating it yields CSVERSGVVFF. The chain joins TRBV29-1 to TRBJ2-1; D is possibly TRBD2 (5 bases). The V end lost 3 bases, the J end lost 15 bases, and 15 bases lay between the germline ends. CDR1 is SQVTM, CDR2 ANQGSEA, per germline. CDR3 size: 11 residues.

This clone was seen more than once but under ten times. The chain combines TRBV30 with TRBJ1-5; perhaps TRBD1 as D (6 bases). The CDR3 consists of 12 residues. The germline CDR1 and CDR2 sequences are GTSNPN and SVGIG (reference sequence). V lost 0 bases, J lost 9 bases, and 9 bases lay in between. The CDR3 sequence: CAWSVMTGPQHF. The CDR3 bases are TGTGCCTGGAGTGTAATGACAGGGCCCCAGCATTTT.

The CDR3 DNA is TGCGCCAGCAGCTCACTTCAGGGCTCACCCCTCCACTTT. It yields the protein CASSSLQGSPLHF. The chain carries TRBV5-1 and TRBJ1-6, with a weak D call TRBD1 (5 bases). Between the trimmed V and J ends, which lost 3 bases and 10 bases, there was a span of 11 bases. The CDR3 consists of 13 residues. CDR1 SGHRS and CDR2 YFSETQ come from the germline V gene.

The chain joins TRBV6-5 to TRBJ1-1; the D is unclear. Trimming cost V 4 bases and J 4 bases, with 13 bases left between them. Germline CDR1 MNHEY, CDR2 SVGAGI. The CDR3 is 14 residues long. This chain's CDR3 is CASSFGSSGTEAFF. The CDR3 DNA is TGTGCCAGCAGTTTCGGCAGCTCGGGCACTGAAGCTTTCTTT.

This clone has a handful of counts. This CDR3 is CAWSPTGGRADTQYF. The DNA for the CDR3 is TGTGCCTGGAGTCCTACGGGGGGTAGGGCAGATACGCAGTATTTT. The rearrangement links TRBV30 to TRBJ2-3; 7 nucleotides align to TRBD2. CDR3 length equals 15 residues. With 2 bases clipped from V and 4 bases from J, the junction kept 9 bases outside the gene matches. Germline CDR1 reads GTSNPN; CDR2 reads SVGIG (reference sequence).

The chain carries TRBV30 and TRBJ1-1; D perhaps matches TRBD1 (5 bases). CDR1 GTSNPN and CDR2 SVGIG come from the germline V gene (reference sequence). The ends were cut back, 5 bases at V and 0 bases at J, with 25 bases in the middle. The CDR3 has 18 amino acids. Here the CDR3 DNA reads TGTGCCTGGGTTACCGCACCTTGGGGGAGGGGCATGAACACTGAAGCTTTCTTT. This sequence encodes CAWVTAPWGRGMNTEAFF.

The chain is built from TRBV6-5 and TRBJ1-2, with D possibly being TRBD1 (5 bases). The germline V gene encodes CDR1 MNHEY and CDR2 SVGAGI. The CDR3 sequence is 14 residues long. V lost 6 bases and J lost 4, with 15 bases in between. The CDR3 protein is CASRKFSDSYGYTF. DNA of the CDR3: TGTGCCAGCAGAAAGTTCTCAGACAGCTATGGCTACACCTTC.

This chain uses TRBV29-1 with TRBJ1-4, with D unresolved. V lost 6 bases and J 7 bases, leaving 15 bases between the germline ends. The CDR3 length is 13 residues. Per germline, CDR1 SQVTM and CDR2 ANQGSEA. The CDR3 sequence: CSVSGVGSEKLFF. CDR3 sequence (DNA): TGCAGCGTGAGTGGGGTAGGGAGTGAAAAACTGTTTTTT. The variable domain in full, with the rest retrieved from reference TRBV29-1 and TRBJ1-4, is SAVISQKPSRDICQRGTSLTIQCQVDSQVTMMFWYRQQPGQSLTLIATANQGSEATYESGFVIDKFPISRPNLTFSTLTVSNMSPEDSSIYLCSVSGVGSEKLFFGSGTQLSVL.

This sequence joins TRBV29-1 and TRBJ1-1, with D possibly TRBD1 on 5 matching bases. V shed 2 bases and J shed 4 bases, with 11 bases lying between them. Germline lookup yields CDR1 SQVTM and CDR2 ANQGSEA. The CDR3 contains 13 residues. The CDR3 nucleotides read TGCAGCGTTGAATTAGGCCAGGGCACTGAAGCTTTCTTT. Its protein product is CSVELGQGTEAFF.